This TCR beta chain was obtained from a study of shared clonotypes between healthy human individuals. Study at large: Per donor, three plates held CD4 naive cells, three held CD4 memory, two held CD8 naive and one held CD8 memory.

The CDR3 sequence is 14 residues long. Trimming took off 6 bases at V and 1 base at J, with 12 bases between the two ends. CDR1 is MNHNY, CDR2 SVGAGI, per germline (reference sequence). General observations from the study: Memory subsets generally showed smaller estimated richness than naive subsets did.

Using immunoSEQ multiplex PCR, the repertoire was profiled, and TCRdb retains in-frame clones only, with some absent. The data contain 600,000 to 700,000 clones, around three quarters of them singletons. A remark on this clone: Antigen unknown. Possible read error: a much larger clone is one base away.

Donors had no recently reported acute infections or vaccinations and were HIV-negative. Both subsets, CD45RA+ naive and CD45RA-negative memory, were split from the CD4+ cells. The TCR sequence derives from a woman aged 30 to 39 in good health. This chain links TRBV6-6 with TRBJ1-1; D may be TRBD1 (6 bases). Sequenced: memory CD4+ T cells sorted from blood. The subset: CD45RA-negative fraction. CDR3 nucleotides: TGTGCCAGCAGCCTAGGGGGGAGGAACACTGAAGCTTTCTTT. Its protein is CASSLGGRNTEAFF.